This TCR beta chain stems from a study of cytomegalovirus exposure and HLA in healthy donors. Healthy donors of bone marrow made up the group. V was cut by 5 bases and J by 3 bases, with 11 bases left in between. CDR1 is MDHEN, CDR2 SYDVKM, per germline. This CDR3 region has 13 residues. Whole-study findings and limits: V segments that were indistinguishable, TRBV6-2 and TRBV6-3 among them, were omitted from analysis.

To note about this clone: Antigen: not known.

Vbeta (60) and Jbeta (13) primers were used in the PCR. TCRdb's copy holds only in-frame clones and misses some; the assay was immunoSEQ multiplex PCR. The listing records 130,000 to 150,000 clones. The sequence was obtained from a male donor in good health and CMV-seronegative. V and J are TRBV28 and TRBJ2-7, with D possibly matching TRBD2 (6 bases). Sample: PBMCs. CDR3 DNA: TGTGCCAGCAGTGGGACTGCCTTCTACGAGCAGTACTTC. Its protein is CASSGTAFYEQYF.